This TCR beta chain is from a study of a mutant IDH1 vaccine in newly diagnosed glioma. The wider study: Antecedent treatment encompassed radiotherapy, temozolomide, or their combination; the majority received both. Study-level findings and limits: Whatever changes occurred in top peripheral T cell clonotypes seemed unrelated to pseudoprogression.

Measured with immunoSEQ multiplex PCR; TCRdb has only the in-frame clones, and not every one. This table has about 54,000 clones, less than 90% appearing once. V gave up 0 bases and J gave up 1 base, with 6 bases separating them. Germline assignment: CDR1 SGHVS and CDR2 FQNEAQ. CDR3 length equals 14 residues. As concerns this clone: The antigen is unknown.

Time point of the sample: week 35, safety follow-up. Doses of 300 ug of mutant IDH1 20-mer peptide were given with topical imiquimod. Each donor presented with a new WHO grade 3 or 4 astrocytoma that tested IDH1-mutant and showed ATRX loss. V and J are TRBV7-8 and TRBJ1-2; D remains ambiguous. Sequencing was performed on PBMCs, taken from a glioma patient whose treatment included an IDH1 peptide vaccine. The receptor was derived from a woman aged 18-29 years with glioma. The DNA of the CDR3 is TGTGCCAGCAGCTTAGCTCAGGTTAACTATGGCTACACCTTC. The encoded protein is CASSLAQVNYGYTF.